Listed below are T cell receptor beta chains from one sample, sequenced in a study of T cell changes during pregnancy in multiple sclerosis. Measured with immunoSEQ multiplex PCR; TCRdb has only the in-frame clones, and not every one. The profile shows about 45,000 clones, 80% to 95% of them singletons. The material sequenced was CD4+ T cells from peripheral blood mononuclear cells, taken before pregnancy. The receptors were sampled from a female donor with multiple sclerosis, enrolled in a pregnancy study. The CDR3 runs from the conserved cysteine through the conserved F or W. D genes are given only for firm matches. Size is stated for part of the rows, as once, few or many counts, or as a class when the clone is expanded.

TRBD2	TRBV11-3	NA	TRBJ2-7	TGTGCCAGCAGCCCCCGGGGGGGCTCCTACGAGCAGTACTTC	CASSPRGGSYEQYF
NA	TRBV27	NA	TRBJ1-1	TGTGCCAGCAGTTTATGGGGCAGGGTGACGAACACTGAAGCTTTCTTT	CASSLWGRVTNTEAFF
TRBD2	TRBV7-9	NA	TRBJ2-3	TGTGCCAGCGCGGGACTAGCGGTTACAGATACGCAGTATTTT	CASAGLAVTDTQYF
TRBD1	TRBV10-3	NA	TRBJ2-1	TGTGCCCTCCGGGACAGGGGGAACAATGAGCAGTTCTTC	CALRDRGNNEQFF
NA	TRBV5-8	NA	TRBJ1-5	TGTGCCAGCAGCTTGGCCTTAATTCAGCCCCAGCATTTT	CASSLALIQPQHF
TRBD1	TRBV9	NA	TRBJ2-1	TGTGCCAGCAGCGACGAGGGGGCTAAAGACAATGAGCAGTTCTTC	CASSDEGAKDNEQFF
NA	TRBV7-2	NA	TRBJ2-7	TGTGCCAGCAGCGCTACCAACAGGGTTTCGCAGTACTTC	CASSATNRVSQYF
NA	TRBV29-1	NA	TRBJ1-1	TGCAGCGTTGACTGGCGGATCAGAGAGAACACTGAAGCTTTCTTT	CSVDWRIRENTEAFF
NA	TRBV7-9	NA	TRBJ2-1	TGTGCCAGCAGCCTAGGGCAGGGTCGGGATGAGCAGTTCTTC	CASSLGQGRDEQFF
NA	TRBV25-1	NA	TRBJ2-7	TGTGCCAGCAGTTCCCACCGGGACTGGCTGAACGAGCAGTACTTC	CASSSHRDWLNEQYF
TRBD2	TRBV19	NA	TRBJ2-7	TGTGCCAGTAGTATACTGGCGGGGGGGCAGTACGAGCAGTACTTC	CASSILAGGQYEQYF
NA	TRBV18	NA	TRBJ2-3	TGTGCCAGCTCAGTCCTCCGACTTAGCACAGATACGCAGTATTTT	CASSVLRLSTDTQYF
NA	TRBV7-2	NA	TRBJ1-6	TGTGCCAGCAGCGATTCAACAGGGTTAGGGTCCTATAATTCACCCCTCCACTTT	CASSDSTGLGSYNSPLHF
NA	TRBV5-4	NA	TRBJ2-1	TGTGCCAGCAGCCCGGGCGGGACCGTTAGCTCCTACAATGAGCAGTTCTTC	CASSPGGTVSSYNEQFF
TRBD1	TRBV27	NA	TRBJ1-1	TGTGCCAGCAGTTTGGACAGGAAAACTGAAGCTTTCTTT	CASSLDRKTEAFF
TRBD1	TRBV7-9	NA	TRBJ2-7	TGTGCCAGCAGCTTAACAGGGGGCTCCTACGAGCAGTACTTC	CASSLTGGSYEQYF
NA	TRBV29-1	NA	TRBJ1-2	TGCAGCGTGGCTTCAACCGTTGCTAACTATGGCTACACCTTC	CSVASTVANYGYTF
NA	TRBV10-3	NA	TRBJ2-3	TGTGCCATCAGGAGGGAGTTTTCGTCGGATACGCAGTATTTT	CAIRREFSSDTQYF
TRBD1	TRBV19	NA	TRBJ1-5	TGTGCCAGTAGTGTGACAGGGCAGGTCGGCAATCAGCCCCAGCATTTT	CASSVTGQVGNQPQHF
NA	TRBV16	NA	TRBJ1-1	TGTGCCAGCAGCTCTCGGGGGGAAAACACTGAAGCTTTCTTT	CASSSRGENTEAFF
NA	TRBV2	NA	TRBJ1-2	TGTGCCAGCAGTGAAGGGGTGGGGGGTACTAACTATGGCTACACCTTC	CASSEGVGGTNYGYTF
TRBD1	TRBV7-9	NA	TRBJ1-1	TGTGCCAGCAGCCAGACGACAGGGAGGTACACTGAAGCTTTCTTT	CASSQTTGRYTEAFF
NA	TRBV19	once	TRBJ2-7	TGTGCCAGCAGTAGGGGCAGGGGCGCCTACGAGCAGTACTTC	CASSRGRGAYEQYF
TRBD2	TRBV7-2	NA	TRBJ2-3	TGTGCCAGCAGCCTCAAGGCCGCAGCGGGGGGGTACACAGATACGCAGTATTTT	CASSLKAAAGGYTDTQYF
TRBD1	TRBV7-2	NA	TRBJ2-5	TGTGCCAGCAGCTCCGACAGGGGAGGCGTTGAAACCCAGTACTTC	CASSSDRGGVETQYF
TRBD2	TRBV5-4	NA	TRBJ2-3	TGTGCCAGCAGCTTGTCCGCGCGGGGGGGCGATGATACGCAGTATTTT	CASSLSARGGDDTQYF
NA	TRBV29-1	NA	TRBJ1-2	TGCAGCGTTGAAGCAGTGTCCGGCTACACCTTC	CSVEAVSGYTF
TRBD2	TRBV19	NA	TRBJ2-1	TGTGCCAGTAGTATCTCTAGCGGGAGACGGGGTGAGCAGTTCTTC	CASSISSGRRGEQFF
NA	TRBV5-1	NA	TRBJ2-3	TGCGCCAGCAGGTCTGAGACAGGCCTTTCTACGCAGTATTTT	CASRSETGLSTQYF
NA	TRBV7-9	NA	TRBJ1-2	TGTGCCAGCAGCTCTAGTCGGGACTTGAACTATGGCTACACCTTC	CASSSSRDLNYGYTF
TRBD1	TRBV7-9	once	TRBJ2-7	TGTGCCAGCAGCCGCCTCGGACAGGGGCCTGCCTACGAGCAGTACTTC	CASSRLGQGPAYEQYF
TRBD2	TRBV9	NA	TRBJ2-1	TGTGCCAGCAGCGCCGGGACTAGCGGAGCCTACAATGAGCAGTTCTTC	CASSAGTSGAYNEQFF
TRBD2	TRBV4-1	NA	TRBJ2-3	TGCGCCAGCAGCCAAGAGAAGGCGGGAGGGCCACCATCCACGCAGTATTTT	CASSQEKAGGPPSTQYF
NA	TRBV4-3	NA	TRBJ2-2	TGCGCCAGCAGCCAAGAATTAGCGAACACCGGGGAGCTGTTTTTT	CASSQELANTGELFF
TRBD1	TRBV5-1	medium-sized	TRBJ2-2	TGCGCCAGCAGCTTGGCAGGGGGGAACACCGGGGAGCTGTTTTTT	CASSLAGGNTGELFF
TRBD1	TRBV7-2	NA	TRBJ2-7	TGTGCCAGCAGCTTACGGGGACAGGGAGGAGACCTATACGAGCAGTACTTC	CASSLRGQGGDLYEQYF
NA	TRBV5-1	NA	TRBJ2-2	TGCGCCAGCAGCTTGGGGGGAGTCGGGGAGCTGTTTTTT	CASSLGGVGELFF
NA	TRBV30	NA	TRBJ1-1	TGTGCCTGGAGTACAGGCCCTAAGTCTGGAGCTTTCTTT	CAWSTGPKSGAFF
NA	TRBV5-1	NA	TRBJ2-4	TGCGCCAGCAGTGGGGCTACCAAAAACATTCAGTACTTC	CASSGATKNIQYF
TRBD2	TRBV9	NA	TRBJ2-1	TGTGCCAGCAGCGTAACAGCGGGGGCCTACAATGAGCAGTTCTTC	CASSVTAGAYNEQFF
TRBD1	TRBV5-4	NA	TRBJ1-1	TGTGCCAGCAGCTTGACAGGGGCGAACACTGAAGCTTTCTTT	CASSLTGANTEAFF
NA	TRBV18	NA	TRBJ1-1	TGCGCCAGCTCCCTCCAACCGGGGTCTGACACTGAAGCTTTCTTT	CASSLQPGSDTEAFF
TRBD1	TRBV25-1	NA	TRBJ2-2	TGTGCCAGCAGTGAATACGGGACAGGGCTAACCGGGGAGCTGTTTTTT	CASSEYGTGLTGELFF
TRBD2	TRBV27	NA	TRBJ2-3	TGTGCCAGCAGTTCCTTAGCGGGGGGGACCACAGATACGCAGTATTTT	CASSSLAGGTTDTQYF
TRBD1	TRBV5-1	few	TRBJ1-6	TGCGCCAGCAGCCCTAAGGGGACAGGGGCAAATAATTCACCCCTCCACTTT	CASSPKGTGANNSPLHF
NA	TRBV7-9	NA	TRBJ2-2	TGTGCCAGCAGCCGGGGCGACGGGAGTACCGGGGAGCTGTTTTTT	CASSRGDGSTGELFF
NA	TRBV5-4	once	TRBJ1-2	TGTGCCAGCAGCTGGACAGCCCAAGATGGCTACACCTTC	CASSWTAQDGYTF
TRBD1	TRBV4-1	NA	TRBJ2-2	TGCGCCAGCAGAAGCGACAGGGTAATCACGACCGGGGAGCTGTTTTTT	CASRSDRVITTGELFF
NA	TRBV28	once	TRBJ1-5	TGTGCCAGCAGGGCCTCGCAGGGAGGCCAGCCCCAGCATTTT	CASRASQGGQPQHF
NA	TRBV10-2	NA	TRBJ2-3	TGCGCCAGCACTGCGACAGGCACAGATACGCAGTATTTT	CASTATGTDTQYF
NA	TRBV7-6	NA	TRBJ1-2	TGTGCCAGCAGCTTAGTAGCTGATCGACAGGCCACTTACTATGGCTACACCTTC	CASSLVADRQATYYGYTF
NA	TRBV2	few	TRBJ1-4	TGTGCCAGCAACAGAGAGGGGGGGGAAAAACTGTTTTTT	CASNREGGEKLFF
TRBD1	TRBV12-5	NA	TRBJ1-1	TGTGCTAGTGCGTCGGACAGGGTCATGAACACTGAAGCTTTCTTT	CASASDRVMNTEAFF
NA	TRBV4-1	NA	TRBJ1-1	TGCGCCAGCAGCCAAGACAGAAGTAAAAAGAACACTGAAGCTTTCTTT	CASSQDRSKKNTEAFF
NA	TRBV7-3	NA	TRBJ2-1	TGTGCCAGCAGCTTATGGGCGGGGAAAGGTTACAATGAGCAGTTCTTC	CASSLWAGKGYNEQFF